Below are 20 T cell receptor beta chains sequenced from a single sample in a study of T-cell reconstitution after alpha-beta-depleted transplantation in children. Unique molecular identifiers tagged the TCRbeta library. A single record per CDR3 protein comes from TCRdb applying MiXCR to the PCR reads. The sample shows about 400,000 distinct CDR3 sequences, roughly 16% of them seen only once. The specimen comprised PBMCs, mostly from graft donor cells, sampled 360 days after TCRalphabeta/CD19-depleted stem cell transplant. The receptors originated from a boy less than two years old who had a stem cell transplant for Wiskott-Aldrich syndrome, so the T cells may come from the graft donor.

This clonotype turned up a few times. V and J are TRBV10-2 and TRBJ2-2, with 8 bases identical to TRBD1. The CDR3 loop spans 15 amino acids. Trimming at V came to 7 bases and at J to 4 bases, leaving 8 bases not matched to a gene. CDR1 and CDR2 from the germline V gene are WSHSY and SAAADI. CDR3 in amino acids: CASKGPTGGTGELFF. CDR3 in DNA: TGCGCCAGCAAAGGCCCCACAGGGGGCACCGGGGAGCTGTTTTTT.

This clonotype was counted between two and nine times. The rearrangement joins TRBV10-3 to TRBJ2-7, with D hard to call. The V gene lost 3 bases and the J gene lost 4 bases, with 4 bases spanning the gap. CDR1 ENHRY and CDR2 SYGVKD come from the germline V gene. The CDR3 sequence is 11 residues long. CDR3: CAISDSYEQYF. The CDR3 nucleotides read TGTGCCATCAGTGACAGTTACGAGCAGTACTTC.

At least ten counts were recorded for this clonotype. The rearrangement uses TRBV4-1 and TRBJ2-2; the match to TRBD1 covers 8 bases. J was trimmed by 6 bases and V by 5 bases; bases with no gene match: 8. Germline CDR1 reads MGHRA; CDR2 reads YSYEKL. This CDR3 has 15 residues. The CDR3 DNA is TGCGCCAGCAGCAACCGACAGGGGCTTGCCGGGGAGCTGTTTTTT. Translated, it gives CASSNRQGLAGELFF.

The chain uses TRBV5-1 and TRBJ2-1, with TRBD2 matching over 11 bases. Germline V lookup: CDR1 SGHRS, CDR2 YFSETQ. This CDR3 region has 20 residues. J lost 6 bases, V lost 4 bases, and 21 bases had no gene match. The CDR3 DNA reads TGCGCCAGCAGCAGAAATCTACTAGCGGGGGTATTTCGTATCTTCAATGAGCAGTTCTTC. Protein product: CASSRNLLAGVFRIFNEQFF.

This clonotype was detected only a few times. The chain links TRBV7-9 to TRBJ2-7; no reliable D call. CDR1 is SEHNR and CDR2 is FQNEAQ in the germline V gene (reference sequence). The CDR3 is 13 residues long. V lost 5 bases, J lost 6 bases, and 14 bases lay in between. The CDR3 nucleotides are TGTGCCAGCAGCCTCGGGCAATGGGGCGAGCAGTACTTC. It encodes CASSLGQWGEQYF.

This clonotype turned up a few times. This sequence joins TRBV7-9 and TRBJ2-5; TRBD2 agrees at 7 bases. The CDR3 has 15 residues. Trimming removed 4 bases from V and 3 bases from J; junction bases left unmatched: 8. The V gene's germline CDR1 is SEHNR and CDR2 FQNEAQ (reference sequence). The CDR3 sequence: CASSSRGGVKETQYF. The CDR3 region has the DNA TGTGCCAGCAGCTCGAGGGGAGGGGTAAAAGAGACCCAGTACTTC.

This clonotype was picked up a small number of times. The chain couples TRBV6-1 to TRBJ2-7; 10 nucleotides line up with TRBD2. J was trimmed by 2 bases and V by 5 bases; bases with no gene match: 9. Germline values: CDR1 MNHNS, CDR2 SASEGT. This CDR3 is 16 amino acids long. The DNA of the CDR3 is TGTGCCAGCAGTATGGGTCTAGCGGGAGTTCCCTACGAGCAGTACTTC. Translated: CASSMGLAGVPYEQYF.

The genes are TRBV24-1 and TRBJ2-5; tentative D call: TRBD1 (6 bases). Germline assignment: CDR1 KGHDR and CDR2 SFDVKD. CDR3 size: 19 residues. V was shortened by 0 bases and J by 1 base, with 20 bases between the two germline ends. The CDR3 loop is CATSDLEPERGKGQETQYF. Written as DNA, the CDR3 is TGTGCCACCAGTGATTTGGAACCTGAGAGGGGGAAGGGCCAAGAGACCCAGTACTTC.

In its sample, this clonotype was seen a few times. This sequence joins TRBV3-1 and TRBJ2-2, with 8 bases identical to TRBD2. J gave up 6 bases and V 4 bases, and 7 bases lay outside the gene matches. The CDR3 is 15 amino acids. Germline V gives CDR1 LGHDT, CDR2 YNNKEL (reference sequence). The CDR3 coding sequence is TGTGCCAGCAGCCGGAGACGGGAGGGGTCCGGGGAGCTGTTTTTT. It encodes CASSRRREGSGELFF. The variable domain in full, completed from reference TRBV3-1 and TRBJ2-2, reads DTAVSQTPKYLVTQMGNDKSIKCEQNLGHDTMYWYKQDSKKFLKIMFSYNNKELIINETVPNRFSPKSPDKAHLNLHINSLELGDSAVYFCASSRRREGSGELFFGEGSRLTVL.

This clonotype turned up a few times. The chain recombines TRBV14 with TRBJ2-4, with no clear D. The V and J ends lost 2 bases and 8 bases respectively, with 7 bases between them. Per the germline V gene, CDR1 is SGHDN and CDR2 is FVKESK. There are 12 residues in the CDR3. The CDR3 region has the DNA TGTGCCAGCAGCCAATCAGGTGACATTCAGTACTTC. It translates to CASSQSGDIQYF.

This clonotype was detected only once. The genes are TRBV6-5 and TRBJ2-5; D is unclear. V lost 0 bases, J lost 5 bases, and 22 bases lay in between. This CDR3 spans 18 amino acids. Germline-derived CDR1 and CDR2 are MNHEY and SVGAGI. CDR3 residues: CASSYSSGPRIGRETQYF. The CDR3 bases are TGTGCCAGCAGTTACTCGAGTGGCCCGCGAATTGGTCGTGAGACCCAGTACTTC.

This clonotype was picked up a small number of times. The rearrangement joins TRBV6-5 to TRBJ2-5, with D perhaps assigned TRBD1 or TRBD2 (5 bases each). V dropped 3 bases and J dropped 7 bases, with 12 bases sitting between them. This CDR3 is built from 13 residues. Germline V gene data show CDR1 as MNHEY and CDR2 as SVGAGI. CDR3 amino acids: CASSYGDRRTQYF. CDR3 DNA: TGTGCCAGCAGTTATGGGGACCGGAGGACCCAGTACTTC.

This chain joins TRBV5-6 and TRBJ2-6; possibly TRBD2 for D (5 bases). The germline V gene has CDR1 SGHDT and CDR2 YYEEEE. The CDR3 covers 18 residues. Trimming cost V 2 bases and J 0 bases, with 15 bases left between them. CDR3 sequence reads: CASSFTGWRISGANVLTF. The CDR3 region has the DNA TGTGCCAGCAGCTTCACCGGGTGGAGGATCTCTGGGGCCAACGTCCTGACTTTC.

This clonotype was observed a few times. The chain couples TRBV5-5 to TRBJ2-1; the match to TRBD2 covers 9 bases. V lost 5 bases to trimming and J lost 4 bases; unmatched junction nucleotides: 7. Germline loops: CDR1 SGHKS, CDR2 YYEKEE (reference sequence). The CDR3 is made up of 15 amino acids. The DNA for the CDR3 is TGTGCCAGCAGGTTACTAGCGGGCGTTTACAATGAGCAGTTCTTC. Encoded protein: CASRLLAGVYNEQFF.

This chain connects TRBV18 to TRBJ1-3, with D perhaps TRBD1 (6 bases). Germline lookup yields CDR1 KGHSH and CDR2 LQKENI. With 4 bases removed from V and 0 bases from J, the gap between germline ends came to 13 bases. The CDR3 runs to 16 residues. In nucleotides, the CDR3 is TGTGCCAGCTCACTGAAGGGGGTCACCTCTGGAAACACCATATATTTT. It encodes CASSLKGVTSGNTIYF. Drawing the rest from reference TRBV18 and TRBJ1-3, the complete variable domain is NAGVMQNPRHLVRRRGQEARLRCSPMKGHSHVYWYRQLPEEGLKFMVYLQKENIIDESGMPKERFSAEFPKEGPSILRIQQVVRGDSAAYFCASSLKGVTSGNTIYFGEGSWLTVV.

This chain connects TRBV9 to TRBJ2-3; TRBD1 is a possible D gene (8 bases). The CDR3 totals 16 residues. CDR1 is SGDLS, CDR2 YYNGEE, per germline. V lost 4 bases, J lost 2 bases, and 17 bases lay in between. CDR3 in DNA: TGTGCCAGCAGCCCGAACAGGGGGGGGCACACAGATACGCAGTATTTT. It translates to CASSPNRGGHTDTQYF.

This clonotype was found a few times. The chain links TRBV2 to TRBJ1-4; no reliable D call. This CDR3 is built from 15 residues. Germline CDR1 is SNHLY and CDR2 is FYNNEI. Trimming pared 7 bases from V and 0 bases from J, leaving 12 bases between. The CDR3: CASNLRRATNEKLFF. The CDR3 nucleotides are TGTGCCAGCAATTTGAGGAGAGCAACTAATGAAAAACTGTTTTTT.

This clonotype was counted between two and nine times. The V gene is TRBV29-1, the J gene TRBJ2-1; 12 bases are a match to TRBD2. With V trimmed by 5 bases and J by 1 base, 9 bases remained unmatched. Germline CDR1 SQVTM, CDR2 ANQGSEA. The CDR3 is 17 residues long. CDR3 sequence: CSVLGLAGKLSYNEQFF. In nucleotides, the CDR3 is TGCAGCGTTTTAGGACTAGCGGGGAAACTTTCCTACAATGAGCAGTTCTTC.

The V and J genes are TRBV6-5 and TRBJ1-5; 9 bases line up with TRBD1. CDR1 and CDR2 (germline): MNHEY, SVGAGI. The V segment lost 4 bases and the J segment 4 bases; nucleotides outside the gene matches: 8. The CDR3 is 16 residues long. CDR3 DNA sequence: TGTGCCAGCAGTTTAACAGGGGGCGCAGGGAATCAGCCCCAGCATTTT. It codes for CASSLTGGAGNQPQHF.

V and J are TRBV12-3 or TRBV12-4 and TRBJ2-7, with D possibly TRBD1 on 7 matching bases. V was shortened by 4 bases and J by 0 bases, with 16 bases between the two germline ends. CDR3 size: 16 residues. CDR3 loop: CASSSQGGWSSYEQYF. CDR3 sequence (DNA): TGTGCCAGCAGTTCCCAGGGGGGATGGAGCTCCTACGAGCAGTACTTC.